A single sample gave rise to the 7 T cell receptor beta chains below, sequenced in a study of cytomegalovirus exposure and HLA in healthy donors. Primers included in the PCR were 60 Vbeta and 13 Jbeta primers. Here immunoSEQ multiplex PCR was the method, and the copy in TCRdb shows in-frame clones only, minus some. The sample has about 140,000 clones, over 60% seen once. Input material: PBMCs. These receptor sequences come from a man aged 40-50 years in good health and CMV-seronegative.

This chain links TRBV13 with TRBJ2-7; 10 bases agree with TRBD2. J gave up 1 base and V 4 bases, and 7 bases lay outside the gene matches. Per the germline V gene, CDR1 is PRHDT and CDR2 is FYEKMQ (reference sequence). The CDR3 totals 16 residues. The DNA of the CDR3 is TGTGCCAGCAGCTCCTCTAGCGGGGGCCGTTCCTACGAGCAGTACTTC. Its protein product is CASSSSSGGRSYEQYF. Full variable domain (rest looked up from reference TRBV13 and TRBJ2-7): AAGVIQSPRHLIKEKRETATLKCYPIPRHDTVYWYQQGPGQDPQFLISFYEKMQSDKGSIPDRFSAQQFSDYHSELNMSSLELGDSALYFCASSSSSGGRSYEQYFGPGTRLTVT.

The chain is built from TRBV4-1 and TRBJ2-1; 14 positions agree with TRBD2. Per germline, CDR1 MGHRA and CDR2 YSYEKL. CDR3 length: 19 amino acids. V lost 0 bases, J lost 4 bases, and 8 bases stayed unmatched. CDR3 in DNA: TGCGCCAGCAGCCAAGATCAGGGACTAGCGGGAGCGATTTACAATGAGCAGTTCTTC. This translates into CASSQDQGLAGAIYNEQFF.

Comment on this clone: Additional DNA sequences in this sample encode the identical CDR3. The rearrangement joins TRBV30 to TRBJ1-3; 10 bases are shared with TRBD1. This CDR3 comprises 14 residues. The V gene's germline CDR1 is GTSNPN and CDR2 SVGIG (reference sequence). The V and J ends lost 7 bases and 2 bases, in that order; junction bases with no gene match: 5. The CDR3 sequence is CAYSGTGAGNTIYF. The CDR3 DNA reads TGTGCCTACTCCGGGACAGGGGCTGGAAACACCATATATTTT.

V usage is TRBV18 and J usage is TRBJ1-1; weak D call: TRBD1 (5 bases). This CDR3 is built from 13 residues. Trimming shortened V by 10 bases and J by 4 bases, and 16 bases separated the two germline ends. The germline gives CDR1 KGHSH, CDR2 LQKENI. This chain's CDR3 is CATSPGGITEAFF. The CDR3, as DNA: TGTGCCACCTCGCCGGGGGGGATCACTGAAGCTTTCTTT.

The chain links TRBV5-6 to TRBJ2-7; the match to TRBD2 covers 8 bases. The CDR3 totals 15 residues. Germline CDR1 and CDR2: SGHDT and YYEEEE. With V trimmed by 5 bases and J by 3 bases, 10 bases remained unmatched. The DNA for the CDR3 is TGTGCCAGCAGTTACAACGGGGGGGCCGTCTACGAGCAGTACTTC. Residues: CASSYNGGAVYEQYF.

The V gene is TRBV30, the J gene TRBJ1-6; D is undetermined. Germline V CDR1 and CDR2: GTSNPN, SVGIG (reference sequence). V was clipped by 0 bases and J by 6 bases, with 3 bases between them. CDR3 length: 12 amino acids. The CDR3 coding sequence is TGTGCCTGGAGTGTCGGTAATTCACCCCTCCACTTT. This translates into CAWSVGNSPLHF.

The CDR3 reads CASSMDGGNEQFF. The DNA for the CDR3 is TGTGCCAGTAGTATGGACGGGGGGAATGAGCAGTTCTTC. This chain connects TRBV19 to TRBJ2-1, with 7 positions matching TRBD2. Germline V gives CDR1 LNHDA, CDR2 SQIVND (reference sequence). The CDR3 is made up of 13 amino acids. The J segment lost 7 bases and the V segment lost 3 bases, leaving 3 bases of the junction unmatched. Complete variable domain (other parts from reference TRBV19 and TRBJ2-1): DGGITQSPKYLFRKEGQNVTLSCEQNLNHDAMYWYRQDPGQGLRLIYYSQIVNDFQKGDIAEGYSVSREKKESFPLTVTSAQKNPTAFYLCASSMDGGNEQFFGPGTRLTVL.